This entry lists 2 T cell receptor beta chains sequenced from one sample in a study of cytomegalovirus exposure and HLA in healthy donors. It was with 60 Vbeta and 13 Jbeta primers that the PCR ran. Sequencing was performed with immunoSEQ multiplex PCR; in TCRdb, only in-frame clones are kept and a portion is missing. The data show around 190,000 clones, 81% seen once. Sequenced sample: PBMCs. The receptor source for this set is a man aged 35 to 55 in good health and CMV-seropositive.

The chain carries TRBV7-9 and TRBJ2-7; D might be TRBD2 (6 bases). The germline V gene encodes CDR1 SEHNR and CDR2 FQNEAQ (reference sequence). The V gene lost 1 base and the J gene lost 2 bases, with 9 bases spanning the gap. The CDR3 is made up of 14 amino acids. CDR3 DNA: TGTGCCAGCAGCTTAGACGCGGGGCCCTACGAGCAGTACTTC. Its translation: CASSLDAGPYEQYF.

The chain employs TRBV10-3 and TRBJ1-1; TRBD1 might be the D (6 bases). The V and J ends lost 6 bases and 0 bases respectively, with 11 bases between them. Germline CDR1 ENHRY, CDR2 SYGVKD. The CDR3 is 14 residues long. CDR3 DNA: TGTGCCATCAGCCTGACAGGCCTGAACACTGAAGCTTTCTTT. Its translation: CAISLTGLNTEAFF.